This T cell receptor beta chain was recorded in a study of metastatic and nonmetastatic thyroid tumors. With MiXCR, TCRdb reprocessed the PCR reads. Seen here are 30,000 to 35,000 clones, about 15% observed once, and the top ten hold 19%. Findings and caveats of the study: It was reportedly found that TCR beta diversity was significantly higher in malignant thyroid tumors than in benign nodules, a difference seen in both blood and tumor samples.

Patients were all untreated before their thyroid surgery. On this clone itself: Its cognate antigen is unknown.

Germline V gene data show CDR1 as LNHDA and CDR2 as SQIVND (reference sequence). Trimming left V 3 bases short and J 5 bases short, with 11 bases between. The CDR3 runs to 14 residues. The V call is TRBV19, the J call TRBJ1-5, with D uncertain. The sequenced sample consisted of blood. The receptor was derived from a male donor with papillary thyroid cancer or a benign thyroid nodule (not recorded which). Some clones in this sample may be carry-over from other donors' samples. The DNA of the CDR3 is TGTGCCAGTAGTATGGGCAGGCTATATCAGCCCCAGCATTTT. It codes for CASSMGRLYQPQHF.